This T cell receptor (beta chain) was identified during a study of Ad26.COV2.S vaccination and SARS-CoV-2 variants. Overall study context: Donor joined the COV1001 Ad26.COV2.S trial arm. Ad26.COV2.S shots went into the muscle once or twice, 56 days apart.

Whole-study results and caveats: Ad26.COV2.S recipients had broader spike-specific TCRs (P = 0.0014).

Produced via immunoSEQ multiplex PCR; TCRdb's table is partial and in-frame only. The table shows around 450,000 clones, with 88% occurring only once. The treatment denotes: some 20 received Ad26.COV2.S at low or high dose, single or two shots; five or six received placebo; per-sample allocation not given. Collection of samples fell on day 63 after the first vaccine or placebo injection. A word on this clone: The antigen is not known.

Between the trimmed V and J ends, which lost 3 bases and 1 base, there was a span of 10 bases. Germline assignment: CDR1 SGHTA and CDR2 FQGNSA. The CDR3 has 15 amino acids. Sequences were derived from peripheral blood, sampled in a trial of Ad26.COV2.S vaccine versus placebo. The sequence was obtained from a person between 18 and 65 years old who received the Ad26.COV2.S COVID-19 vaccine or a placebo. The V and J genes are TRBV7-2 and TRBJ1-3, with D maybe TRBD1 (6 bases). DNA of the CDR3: TGTGCCAGCAGCTTCGCTGACAGGTCTGGAAACACCATATATTTT. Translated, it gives CASSFADRSGNTIYF.